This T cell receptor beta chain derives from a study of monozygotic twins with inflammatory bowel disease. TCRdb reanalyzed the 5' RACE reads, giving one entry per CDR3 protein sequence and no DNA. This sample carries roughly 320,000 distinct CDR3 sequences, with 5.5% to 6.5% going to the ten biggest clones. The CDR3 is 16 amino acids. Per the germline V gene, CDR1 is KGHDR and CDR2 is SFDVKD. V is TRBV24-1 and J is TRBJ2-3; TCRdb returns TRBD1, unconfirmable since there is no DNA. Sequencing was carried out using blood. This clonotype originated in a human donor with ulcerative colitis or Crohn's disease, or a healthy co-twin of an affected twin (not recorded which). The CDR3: CATSDFGGASTDTQYF.